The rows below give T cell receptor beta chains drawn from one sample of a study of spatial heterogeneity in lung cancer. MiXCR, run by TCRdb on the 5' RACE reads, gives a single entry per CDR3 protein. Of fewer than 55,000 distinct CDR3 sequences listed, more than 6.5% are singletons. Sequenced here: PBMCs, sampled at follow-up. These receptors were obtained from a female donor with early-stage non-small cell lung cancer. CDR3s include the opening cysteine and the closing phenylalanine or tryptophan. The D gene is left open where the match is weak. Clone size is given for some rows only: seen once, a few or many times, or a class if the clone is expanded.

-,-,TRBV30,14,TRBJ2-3,CAWGWTYSTDTQYF,TGTGCCTGGGGCTGGACTTATTCCACAGATACGCAGTATTTT
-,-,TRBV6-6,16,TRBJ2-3,CASSYSGYSGTDTQYF,TGTGCCAGCAGTTACTCGGGCTATTCAGGCACAGATACGCAGTATTTT
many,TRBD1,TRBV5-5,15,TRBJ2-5,CASSLVSGGEETQYF,TGTGCCAGCAGCTTGGTATCAGGGGGAGAAGAGACCCAGTACTTC
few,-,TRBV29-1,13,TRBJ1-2,CSAGTGISYGYTF,TGCAGCGCCGGGACCGGTATCTCGTACGGCTACACCTTC
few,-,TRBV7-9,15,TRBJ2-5,CASSLRATVKETQYF,TGTGCCAGCAGCTTACGTGCGACAGTTAAAGAGACCCAGTACTTC
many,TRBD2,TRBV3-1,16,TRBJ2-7,CASSQEPAGDAYEQYF,TGTGCCAGCAGCCAAGAACCAGCGGGGGATGCCTACGAGCAGTACTTC
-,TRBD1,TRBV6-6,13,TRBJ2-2,CASSGQGAGELFF,TGTGCCAGCAGTGGACAGGGGGCCGGGGAGCTGTTTTTT
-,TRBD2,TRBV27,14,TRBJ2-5,CASHRTSGDATQYF,TGTGCCAGCCATAGGACTAGCGGGGACGCGACCCAGTACTTC
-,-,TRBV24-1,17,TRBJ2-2,CATSDFPVGPYTGELFF,TGTGCCACCAGTGATTTCCCCGTGGGCCCTTACACCGGGGAGCTGTTTTTT
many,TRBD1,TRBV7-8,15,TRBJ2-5,CASSLENRGPETQYF,TGTGCCAGCAGCTTAGAAAACAGGGGCCCGGAGACCCAGTACTTC
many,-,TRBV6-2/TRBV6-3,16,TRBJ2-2,CASEPGLGLNTGELFF,TGTGCCAGCGAGCCGGGTCTCGGACTGAACACCGGGGAGCTGTTTTTT
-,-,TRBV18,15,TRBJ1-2,CASSPPTGFNYGYTF,TGTGCCAGCTCACCGCCTACAGGATTTAACTATGGCTACACCTTC
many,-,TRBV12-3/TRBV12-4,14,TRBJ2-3,CASSLVGLTDTQYF,TGTGCCAGCAGTTTGGTTGGGCTCACAGATACGCAGTATTTT
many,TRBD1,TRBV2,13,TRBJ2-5,CASRTGDGETQYF,TGTGCCAGCAGGACAGGGGATGGGGAGACCCAGTACTTC
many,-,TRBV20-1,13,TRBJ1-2,CSAHLRWPGGYTF,TGCAGTGCCCACCTTAGGTGGCCGGGAGGCTACACCTTC
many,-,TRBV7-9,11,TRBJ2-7,CASSPLYEQYF,TGTGCCAGCAGCCCCCTCTACGAGCAGTACTTC
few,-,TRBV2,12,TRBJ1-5,CASRASNQPQHF,TGTGCCAGCAGGGCCAGCAATCAGCCCCAGCATTTT
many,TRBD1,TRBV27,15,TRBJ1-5,CASSFTTGANQPQHF,TGTGCCAGCAGTTTTACGACAGGGGCCAATCAGCCCCAGCATTTT
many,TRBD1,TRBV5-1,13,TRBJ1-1,CASSPDRGVRTFF,TGCGCCAGCAGCCCGGACAGGGGCGTCAGAACTTTCTTT
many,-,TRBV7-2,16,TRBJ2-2,CASSPTGTTNTGELFF,TGTGCCAGCAGCCCGACCGGGACAACGAACACCGGGGAGCTGTTTTTT
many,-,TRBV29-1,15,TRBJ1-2,CSVESGGGRNYGYTF,TGCAGCGTTGAGTCTGGCGGGGGGCGAAACTATGGCTACACCTTC
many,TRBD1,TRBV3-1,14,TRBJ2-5,CASTYRGVGETQYF,TGTGCCAGCACCTACAGGGGGGTCGGAGAGACCCAGTACTTC
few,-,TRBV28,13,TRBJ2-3,CASSLGGSDTQYF,TGTGCCAGCAGCCTAGGGGGGTCAGATACGCAGTATTTT
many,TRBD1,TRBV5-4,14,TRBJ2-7,CASSGDRGIYEQYF,TGTGCCAGCAGCGGGGACAGGGGGATCTACGAGCAGTACTTC
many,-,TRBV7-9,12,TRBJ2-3,CASSRQPGTQYF,TGTGCCAGCAGCCGACAGCCAGGGACGCAGTATTTT
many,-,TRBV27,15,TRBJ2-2,CASSFGQLRTGELFF,TGTGCCAGCAGTTTTGGTCAGCTCAGGACCGGGGAGCTGTTTTTT
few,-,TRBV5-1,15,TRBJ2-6,CASSLGVPGANVLTF,TGCGCCAGCAGCTTGGGGGTGCCTGGGGCCAACGTCCTGACTTTC
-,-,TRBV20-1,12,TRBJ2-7,CSARDRVEEQYF,TGCAGTGCTAGAGATCGGGTGGAAGAGCAGTACTTC